One and the same sample provided the 27 T cell receptor beta chains below, sequenced in a study of Graves' ophthalmopathy and Graves' hyperthyroidism. The authors amplified TCR beta CDR3 regions from RNA transcripts. First-round RT-PCR with HTBI primers preceded a second-round multiplex PCR. TCRdb reprocessed the multiplex PCR reads with MiXCR, giving one entry per CDR3 protein. The sample holds some 1.1 million distinct CDR3 sequences, about two fifths seen once. Sequencing was carried out using peripheral blood or thyroid tissue (not recorded which). The receptors were sampled from an adult man with Graves' hyperthyroidism.

Notes on this clonotype: Its ends do not fully match the called genes, so a read error is possible. The J gene is TRBJ2-6, the V gene TRBV7-2; 7 bases line up with TRBD1. The CDR3 has 14 amino acids. Germline CDR1 is SGHTA and CDR2 is FQGNSA. CDR3 residues: CASSLYSGGNVLTF. The CDR3 region has the DNA TGTGCCAGCAGCTTGTACTCAGGGGGCAACGTCCTGACTTTC.

This clonotype was counted a few times. V usage is TRBV7-6 and J usage is TRBJ2-2; 7 bases align to TRBD2. Losses at the gene ends were 5 bases for V and 2 bases for J; bases not matched to a gene: 5. The CDR3 runs to 15 residues. Germline lookup yields CDR1 SGHVS and CDR2 FNYEAQ. This CDR3 is CASSRGSLNTGELFF. CDR3 coding DNA: TGTGCCAGCAGCCGCGGGAGTTTAAACACCGGGGAGCTGTTTTTT.

This clonotype came up a few times. This rearrangement joins TRBV9 to TRBJ1-6; 10 bases map to TRBD1. This CDR3 is built from 19 residues. Trimming cost V 4 bases and J 8 bases; bases outside gene matches: 18. Germline-derived CDR1 and CDR2 are SGDLS and YYNGEE. CDR3 sequence reads: CASSIGTGASVSKDSPLHF. The CDR3 DNA follows: TGTGCCAGCAGCATTGGGACAGGGGCTAGTGTAAGCAAAGATTCACCCCTCCACTTT. Together with reference TRBV9 and TRBJ1-6, the CDR3 gives the full variable domain: DSGVTQTPKHLITATGQRVTLRCSPRSGDLSVYWYQQSLDQGLQFLIQYYNGEERAKGNILERFSAQQFPDLHSELNLSSLELGDSALYFCASSIGTGASVSKDSPLHFGNGTRLTVT.

The chain joins TRBV7-9 to TRBJ1-5; D gene unclear. The V gene lost 6 bases and the J gene lost 2 bases, with 20 bases spanning the gap. CDR3 length: 17 amino acids. CDR1 SEHNR and CDR2 FQNEAQ come from the germline V gene (reference sequence). The chain's CDR3 is CASSEAEGLVGNQPQHF. The CDR3 nucleotides read TGTGCCAGCAGTGAAGCGGAGGGCTTGGTCGGCAATCAGCCCCAGCATTTT.

The chain has TRBV19 and TRBJ2-5; either TRBD1 or TRBD2 may fit D (5 bases each). The V and J ends lost 6 bases and 5 bases respectively, with 16 bases between them. There are 14 residues in the CDR3. Germline CDR1 and CDR2: LNHDA and SQIVND (reference sequence). CDR3 DNA: TGTGCCAGTAGCGCCGGGACCCTGACGGAGACCCAGTACTTC. Translation gives CASSAGTLTETQYF.

This clonotype was seen at least ten times. The chain has TRBV13 and TRBJ1-6; D call uncertain. The CDR3 loop spans 12 amino acids. Germline V CDR1 and CDR2: PRHDT, FYEKMQ (reference sequence). V was clipped by 5 bases and J by 9 bases, with 8 bases between them. CDR3 DNA: TGTGCCAGCAGCCTGCGGTTTTCACCCCTCCACTTT. Protein: CASSLRFSPLHF.

A remark on this clonotype: A much larger clone is a single base away; this may be a read error. Because it lacks the conserved phenylalanine or tryptophan at the end, this CDR3 is likely a read error. The chain carries TRBV6-6 and TRBJ1-5; D is uncertain. Germline V gene data show CDR1 as MNHNY and CDR2 as SVGAGI (reference sequence). Trimming cost V 7 bases and J 0 bases, with 13 bases left between them. The length of the CDR3 is 15 residues. CDR3 residues: CASNKGTYSNQPQHV. The CDR3 DNA reads TGTGCCAGCAACAAGGGTACTTATAGCAATCAGCCCCAGCATGTT.

This clonotype was counted ten times or more. The chain links TRBV7-3 to TRBJ2-7; either TRBD1 or TRBD2 may supply D (5 bases each). The germline V gene has CDR1 SGHTA and CDR2 FQGTGA. The CDR3 runs to 16 residues. Trimming left V 2 bases short and J 1 base short, with 15 bases between. In DNA form, the CDR3 reads TGTGCCAGCAGCTTATCATCGGGGCCCGGTTCCTACGAGCAGTACTTC. Translation gives CASSLSSGPGSYEQYF.

This clonotype has a count of ten or more. This rearrangement joins TRBV15 to TRBJ2-5; D gene unclear. The CDR3 contains 12 residues. V was cut by 3 bases and J by 1 base, with 3 bases left in between. CDR1 LNHNV and CDR2 YYDKDF come from the germline V gene (reference sequence). The CDR3: CATSRTQETQYF. CDR3 DNA sequence: TGTGCCACCAGCAGGACCCAAGAGACCCAGTACTTC. The complete variable domain, with remaining parts taken from reference TRBV15 and TRBJ2-5, reads DAMVIQNPRYQVTQFGKPVTLSCSQTLNHNVMYWYQQKSSQAPKLLFHYYDKDFNNEADTPDNFQSRRPNTSFCFLDIRSPGLGDTAMYLCATSRTQETQYFGPGTRLLVL.

The genes are TRBV3-1 and TRBJ1-1; 8 bases are a match to TRBD1. The ends lost 5 bases at V and 7 bases at J; junction bases unmatched: 6. The CDR3 has 13 residues. Germline CDR1 reads LGHDT; CDR2 reads YNNKEL (reference sequence). The CDR3 DNA follows: TGTGCCAGCAGCACCCGGGACAGGCTTGAAGCTTTCTTT. It is translated as CASSTRDRLEAFF.

There are a few counts of this clonotype. The chain carries TRBV20-1 and TRBJ2-7; the D is unclear. The CDR3 is 13 amino acids. Trimming stripped 6 bases from V and 12 bases from J, with 24 bases between. Per the germline V gene, CDR1 is DFQATT and CDR2 is SNEGSKA (reference sequence). In nucleotides, the CDR3 is TGCAGTGCCAGCCTCCAAGTTGGTGAAACGAGGTACTTC. The encoded protein is CSASLQVGETRYF.

Many counts were recorded for this clonotype. This chain connects TRBV12-3 or TRBV12-4 to TRBJ1-2; D gene uncertain. The V gene lost 4 bases and the J gene lost 3 bases, with 15 bases spanning the gap. This CDR3 contains 15 residues. The CDR3 DNA reads TGTGCCAGCAGTTCCGCAGGTATCCCCTACTATGGCTACACCTTC. It yields the protein CASSSAGIPYYGYTF.

This clonotype was counted a few times. The chain has TRBV20-1 and TRBJ2-2; 8 positions match TRBD1. The junction had 6 bases not matched to a gene; V was cut back by 3 bases and J by 6 bases. Germline V gene lookup returns CDR1 DFQATT and CDR2 SNEGSKA (reference sequence). CDR3 length: 14 residues. Here the CDR3 reads CSASIIQGAGELFF. The CDR3, as DNA: TGCAGTGCTAGTATCATACAGGGGGCCGGGGAGCTGTTTTTT.

J is TRBJ2-5 and V is TRBV12-3 or TRBV12-4; 8 nucleotides match TRBD1. The J call may be in error: the DNA end matches TRBJ2-7 better. This CDR3 is 16 amino acids long. The CDR3 reads CASSPSRPGGIYEQYF. The CDR3 DNA follows: TGTGCCAGCAGTCCGAGTCGGCCAGGGGGCATCTACGAGCAGTACTTC.

Only a few counts were recorded for this clonotype. The chain is built from TRBV19 and TRBJ1-5, with D unclear. This CDR3 has 14 residues. V was clipped by 6 bases and J by 0 bases, with 9 bases between them. The germline gives CDR1 LNHDA, CDR2 SQIVND (reference sequence). The DNA of the CDR3 is TGTGCCAGTAGATTCGCGCTTAGCAATCAGCCCCAGCATTTT. Translated: CASRFALSNQPQHF.

The sample holds many counts of this clonotype. The chain recombines TRBV2 with TRBJ2-7, with 13 bases lining up with TRBD2. This CDR3 has 15 amino acids. The J segment lost 3 bases and the V segment lost 8 bases, leaving 7 bases of the junction unmatched. CDR1 is SNHLY and CDR2 is FYNNEI in the germline V gene. The CDR3 sequence: CASGTSGMVDYEQYF. CDR3 nucleotides: TGTGCCAGCGGGACTAGCGGGATGGTCGACTACGAGCAGTACTTC.

In its sample, this clonotype was seen a few times. This chain links TRBV29-1 with TRBJ1-1; weak D call: TRBD1 (5 bases). The CDR3 is 14 residues long. CDR1 is SQVTM and CDR2 is ANQGSEA in the germline V gene. V shed 1 base and J shed 5 bases, with 14 bases lying between them. CDR3 nucleotides: TGCAGCGTTGAAGGCGACAGCGGAAGGACTGAAGCTTTCTTT. Amino acid sequence: CSVEGDSGRTEAFF.

The gene calls are TRBV7-2 and TRBJ2-5; 14 bases line up with TRBD2. J was trimmed by 1 base and V by 2 bases; bases with no gene match: 3. This CDR3 region has 17 residues. Germline loops: CDR1 SGHTA, CDR2 FQGNSA. Written as DNA, the CDR3 is TGTGCCAGCAGCTTAATAGGACTAGCGGGAGGCCAAGAGACCCAGTACTTC. This codes for CASSLIGLAGGQETQYF. Supplemented by reference TRBV7-2 and TRBJ2-5, the full variable domain reads GAGVSQSPSNKVTEKGKDVELRCDPISGHTALYWYRQSLGQGLEFLIYFQGNSAPDKSGLPSDRFSAERTGGSVSTLTIQRTQQEDSAVYLCASSLIGLAGGQETQYFGPGTRLLVL.

At least ten counts were recorded for this clonotype. The chain links TRBV7-6 to TRBJ2-5; 7 bases fit TRBD1. This CDR3 contains 13 residues. The germline V gene encodes CDR1 SGHVS and CDR2 FNYEAQ. The V segment lost 6 bases and the J segment 2 bases; nucleotides outside the gene matches: 3. The CDR3 nucleotides are TGTGCCAGCAGGTTGGGACAGCAAGAGACCCAGTACTTC. Amino acid sequence: CASRLGQQETQYF. The full variable domain, in which reference TRBV7-6 and TRBJ2-5 provide the parts outside the CDR3, is GAGVSQSPRYKVTKRGQDVALRCDPISGHVSLYWYRQALGQGPEFLTYFNYEAQQDKSGLPNDRFSAERPEGSISTLTIQRTEQRDSAMYRCASRLGQQETQYFGPGTRLLVL.

This clonotype was seen at least ten times. This chain joins TRBV11-2 and TRBJ1-6, with TRBD1 matching over 8 bases. The CDR3 spans 16 residues. CDR1 is SGHAT and CDR2 is FQNNGV in the germline V gene. Trimming at V came to 5 bases and at J to 6 bases, leaving 9 bases not matched to a gene. This chain's CDR3 is CASSPRAGGINSPLHF. The CDR3 DNA reads TGTGCCAGCAGCCCTCGGGCAGGGGGCATTAATTCACCCCTCCACTTT. Based on the CDR3 plus reference TRBV11-2 and TRBJ1-6, the full variable domain is EAGVAQSPRYKIIEKRQSVAFWCNPISGHATLYWYQQILGQGPKLLIQFQNNGVVDDSQLPKDRFSAERLKGVDSTLKIQPAKLEDSAVYLCASSPRAGGINSPLHFGNGTRLTVT.

The rearrangement uses TRBV7-8 and TRBJ2-2, with 7 bases identical to TRBD2. The germline V gene has CDR1 SGHVS and CDR2 FQNEAQ. Unmatched junction bases numbered 9, after V lost 1 base and J lost 1 base. This CDR3 is 18 amino acids long. In DNA form, the CDR3 reads TGTGCCAGCAGCTTAGTCCTCATGGGCGGGAGGAACACCGGGGAGCTGTTTTTT. It translates to CASSLVLMGGRNTGELFF.

The chain carries TRBV27 and TRBJ2-7; TRBD1 matches at 10 bases. This CDR3 is built from 14 residues. The trim removed 8 bases at V and 3 bases at J, leaving 7 bases unmatched. CDR1 is MNHEY, CDR2 SMNVEV, per germline (reference sequence). CDR3 nucleotide sequence: TGTGCCAGCCGGGGGACAGGGGATTACTACGAGCAGTACTTC. This translates into CASRGTGDYYEQYF.

V usage is TRBV29-1 and J usage is TRBJ2-7, with TRBD2 matching 10 bases. The V and J ends lost 0 bases and 7 bases, in that order; junction bases with no gene match: 3. CDR3 length equals 13 residues. The germline gives CDR1 SQVTM, CDR2 ANQGSEA. The CDR3 sequence is CSVEDKGLAEQYF. In nucleotides, the CDR3 is TGCAGCGTTGAAGATAAGGGACTAGCGGAGCAGTACTTC.

The chain couples TRBV7-2 to TRBJ2-3, with D hard to call. Germline loops: CDR1 SGHTA, CDR2 FQGNSA. This CDR3 comprises 12 residues. V lost 5 bases and J lost 3, with 6 bases in between. The CDR3 loop reads CASSTQTDTQYF. CDR3 coding DNA: TGTGCCAGCAGCACCCAGACAGATACGCAGTATTTT.

This clonotype was seen a few times. V usage is TRBV11-1 and J usage is TRBJ1-2; a possible D gene is TRBD1 (6 bases). The V gene lost 1 base and the J gene lost 4 bases, with 10 bases spanning the gap. The CDR3 sequence is 14 residues long. CDR1 and CDR2 (germline): SGHAT, FQDESV (reference sequence). DNA of the CDR3: TGTGCCAGCAGCTTAGAGGACAGCTCCTATGGCTACACCTTC. This translates into CASSLEDSSYGYTF.

This clonotype has ten or more counts. This chain joins TRBV29-1 and TRBJ2-2, with 10 nucleotides matching TRBD1. V shed 5 bases, J shed 7 bases, and the junction held 10 bases outside the gene matches. From germline, CDR1 is SQVTM and CDR2 ANQGSEA. This CDR3 has 15 amino acids. CDR3 amino acids: CSVLGDRGLFGELFF. For the CDR3, the DNA is TGCAGCGTTCTGGGAGACAGGGGGCTCTTCGGGGAGCTGTTTTTT.

The chain couples TRBV7-2 to TRBJ1-4, with 8 positions matching TRBD1. Germline V gene lookup returns CDR1 SGHTA and CDR2 FQGNSA. The CDR3 length is 15 residues. V trimming: 5 bases; J trimming: 8 bases; junction bases outside the gene matches: 10. CDR3 in DNA: TGTGCCAGCAGCCAAGGATTGACAGGGGAAGAAAAACTGTTTTTT. It encodes CASSQGLTGEEKLFF.